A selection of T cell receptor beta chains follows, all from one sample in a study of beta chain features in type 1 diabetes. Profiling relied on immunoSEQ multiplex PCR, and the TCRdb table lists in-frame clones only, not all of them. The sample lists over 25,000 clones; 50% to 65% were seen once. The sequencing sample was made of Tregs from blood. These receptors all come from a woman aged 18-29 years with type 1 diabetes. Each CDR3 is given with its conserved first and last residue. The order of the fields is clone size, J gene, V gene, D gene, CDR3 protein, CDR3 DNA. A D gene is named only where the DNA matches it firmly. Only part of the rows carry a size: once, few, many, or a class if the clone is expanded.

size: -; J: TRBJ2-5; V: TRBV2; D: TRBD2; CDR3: CASSEASGRGETQYF; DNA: TGTGCCAGCAGTGAAGCAAGCGGGAGAGGGGAGACCCAGTACTTC
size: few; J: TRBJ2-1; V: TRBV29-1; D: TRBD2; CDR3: CSVVGLAGEAYNEQFF; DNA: TGCAGCGTTGTGGGACTAGCGGGAGAGGCCTACAATGAGCAGTTCTTC
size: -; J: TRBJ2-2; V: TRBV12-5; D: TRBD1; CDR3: CASGLNPGQGSGELFF; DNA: TGTGCTAGTGGTTTGAACCCGGGACAGGGTTCCGGGGAGCTGTTTTTT
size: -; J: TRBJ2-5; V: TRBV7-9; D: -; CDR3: CASSLDYRAQYF; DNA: TGTGCCAGCAGCTTAGATTACCGGGCCCAGTACTTC
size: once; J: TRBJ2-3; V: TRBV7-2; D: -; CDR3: CASSLGASTDTQYF; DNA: TGTGCCAGCAGCTTAGGGGCATCCACAGATACGCAGTATTTT
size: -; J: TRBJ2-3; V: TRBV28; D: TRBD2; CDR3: CASSSRTSGSTDTQYF; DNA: TGTGCCAGCAGTTCACGGACTAGCGGGAGCACAGATACGCAGTATTTT
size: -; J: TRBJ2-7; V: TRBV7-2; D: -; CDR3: CASSFGQGWAEQYF; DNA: TGTGCCAGCAGCTTCGGGCAGGGGTGGGCCGAGCAGTACTTC
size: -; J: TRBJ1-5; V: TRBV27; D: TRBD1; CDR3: CASSGGTGLYQPQHF; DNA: TGTGCCAGCAGCGGGGGGACAGGGCTATATCAGCCCCAGCATTTT
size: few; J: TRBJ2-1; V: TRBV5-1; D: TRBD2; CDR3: CASSFTSGGYNEQFF; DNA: TGCGCCAGCAGCTTTACTAGCGGGGGGTACAATGAGCAGTTCTTC
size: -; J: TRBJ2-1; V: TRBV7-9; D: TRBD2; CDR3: CASSLGLAGGYEQFF; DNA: TGTGCCAGCAGCTTAGGACTAGCGGGAGGCTATGAGCAGTTCTTC
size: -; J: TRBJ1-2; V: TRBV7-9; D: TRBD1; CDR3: CASRSTGGAGVDGYTF; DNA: TGTGCCAGCAGATCTACAGGGGGCGCTGGGGTGGATGGCTACACCTTC
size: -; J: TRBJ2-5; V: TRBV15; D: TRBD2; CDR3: CATSRGDYGETQYF; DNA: TGTGCCACCAGCAGGGGGGACTACGGGGAGACCCAGTACTTC
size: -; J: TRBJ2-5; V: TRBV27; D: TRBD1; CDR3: CASSFGQALGEETQYF; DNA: TGTGCCAGCAGTTTCGGACAGGCCTTGGGGGAAGAGACCCAGTACTTC
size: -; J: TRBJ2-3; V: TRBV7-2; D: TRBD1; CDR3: CASSLTTGGTDTQYF; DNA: TGTGCCAGCAGCTTAACGACAGGGGGCACAGATACGCAGTATTTT